This T cell receptor beta chain was recorded in a study of CD8 T cells in ankylosing spondylitis. Overall study results and limits: Made up of eight highly homologous variants, a TCR beta motif appeared characteristic of ankylosing spondylitis blood. Prior literature has documented some motif variants in synovial fluid and blood from reactive arthritis. Clones tied to disease were said to be significantly enriched in matched ankylosing spondylitis synovial fluid.

In regard to this clonotype: As yet, its antigen is unknown.

The CDR3 is 16 amino acids. Germline loops: CDR1 SGHDN, CDR2 FVKESK. J lost 2 bases, V lost 4 bases, and 6 bases had no gene match. TCRdb used MiXCR to reprocess the 5' RACE reads, holding one entry per CDR3 protein. The repertoire holds fewer than 650,000 distinct CDR3 sequences, with roughly 13% as singletons. The specimen sequenced was blood, either unsorted or a sorted T cell fraction (not recorded which). The chain joins TRBV14 to TRBJ2-3; 10 bases agree with TRBD2. This TCR came from a male donor with ankylosing spondylitis. The CDR3 spells CASSRHSGRYTDTQYF. The CDR3 region has the DNA TGTGCCAGCAGCCGCCATAGCGGGAGGTACACAGATACGCAGTATTTT.